The rows below give T cell receptor beta chains drawn from one sample of a study of Graves' ophthalmopathy and Graves' hyperthyroidism. A single record per CDR3 protein comes from TCRdb applying MiXCR to the multiplex PCR reads. The table has about 380,000 distinct CDR3 sequences, less than 20% seen once; the top ten hold 5.5% to 7%. The material sequenced was peripheral blood. The source of these receptors is a woman under 30 with stable Graves' hyperthyroidism. The CDR3 runs from the conserved cysteine through the conserved F or W. A D gene is named only where the DNA matches it firmly. Clone size, where shown, is once, few, many, or a class for clones that have expanded.

TRBV27	NA	TRBJ2-5	NA	TGTGCCAGCAGTTTACAGGGGATCGTGGGAGAGACCCACTACTTC	CASSLQGIVGETHYF
TRBV27	NA	TRBJ1-6	many	TGTGCCAGCAGCTTGTTCGGTTCACCCCTCCACTTT	CASSLFGSPLHF
TRBV5-1	NA	TRBJ1-6	many	TGCGCCAGCAGCTTGGGAGGTACGAGTGGTTCACCCCTCCACTTT	CASSLGGTSGSPLHF
TRBV18	TRBD1	TRBJ2-7	few	TGTGCCAGCTCACGAGGCGGACAGGGAACCTACGAGCAGTACTTC	CASSRGGQGTYEQYF
TRBV19	TRBD1	TRBJ1-5	many	TGTGCCAGTAGCTCCGGGACAGGGGCCCTTTATAGCAATCAGCCCCAGCATTTT	CASSSGTGALYSNQPQHF
TRBV12-3/TRBV12-4	TRBD2	TRBJ2-4	many	TGTGCCAGCAGTGATCTTAGGGGAGGGGCCAAAAACATTAAGTACTTC	CASSDLRGGAKNIKYF
TRBV15	NA	TRBJ1-2	NA	TGTGCCACCGGCCTGGGAGGGGGGAAGAACTATGGCTACACCTTC	CATGLGGGKNYGYTF
TRBV10-3	NA	TRBJ1-5	many	TGTGCCATCAGGGGGACAAATCAGCCCCAGCATTTT	CAIRGTNQPQHF
TRBV20-1	TRBD1	TRBJ2-7	many	TGCAGTGCTAGAGATTTGGGACAGGCAGCCTACGAGCAGTACTTC	CSARDLGQAAYEQYF
TRBV6-2/TRBV6-3	TRBD2	TRBJ2-7	many	TGTGCCAGCAGTTACTGGAGTAGCGGGGGCGACGAGCAGTACTTC	CASSYWSSGGDEQYF
TRBV6-2/TRBV6-3	TRBD1	TRBJ1-5	many	TGTGCCAGCAGTCCTCGGGGACAGTTAAAAGATCAGCCCCAGCATTTT	CASSPRGQLKDQPQHF
TRBV11-2	TRBD2	TRBJ2-5	NA	TGTGCCAGCAGCAGTAGGGGAGCGGGAGGAGAGACCCAGTACTTC	CASSSRGAGGETQYF
TRBV5-1	NA	TRBJ2-5	many	TGCGCCAGCAGCGGAGAGTTTAGAGTTGAAGAGACCCAGTACTTC	CASSGEFRVEETQYF
TRBV2	TRBD2	TRBJ2-3	many	TGTGCCAGCAGTTTAAGCGGGGGGGGCACAGATACGCAGTATTTT	CASSLSGGGTDTQYF
TRBV2	TRBD1	TRBJ1-5	many	TGTGCCAGCACCTCCGAGGGGACAGGGAGGAAAAATCAGCCCCAGCATTTT	CASTSEGTGRKNQPQHF
TRBV7-8	NA	TRBJ1-2	many	TGTGCCAGCAGCTTAGAGGGGGGATCCTATGGCTACACCTTC	CASSLEGGSYGYTF
TRBV7-2	TRBD1	TRBJ2-7	many	TGTGCCAGCAGCCGAACTCGGGACAGCCTCTACGAGCAGTACTTC	CASSRTRDSLYEQYF
TRBV25-1	NA	TRBJ1-1	few	TGTGCCAGCAGTGAGGCCAGGTTGAACACTGAAGCTTTCTTT	CASSEARLNTEAFF
TRBV20-1	NA	TRBJ1-1	many	TGCAGTGCTGATTCAGGGGACGGAACTGAAGCTTTCTTT	CSADSGDGTEAFF
TRBV6-5	NA	TRBJ1-2	NA	TGTGCCAGCAGTTACTGGTCCTCACCCTCCGGGAGCTATGGCTACACCTTC	CASSYWSSPSGSYGYTF
TRBV19	TRBD1	TRBJ1-5	many	TGTGCCAGTAGTCCCCAGGGGGCTAGCAATCAGCCCCAGCATTTT	CASSPQGASNQPQHF
TRBV12-3/TRBV12-4	TRBD1	TRBJ2-7	many	TGTGCCAGCAGTTTTCGATTTGGACAGGGGACTTACGAGCAGTACTTC	CASSFRFGQGTYEQYF
TRBV10-3	NA	TRBJ1-1	NA	TGTGCCATCAGTGAGGGAAGCAATGAAGCTTTCTTT	CAISEGSNEAFF
TRBV7-2	NA	TRBJ2-2	few	TGTGCCAGCAGCCAAAGGGGCGGGGAGCTGTTTTTT	CASSQRGGELFF
TRBV6-1	NA	TRBJ1-1	many	TGTGCCAGCAGTGAGGAACAGGGAGGAAGGACTGAAGCTTTCTTT	CASSEEQGGRTEAFF
TRBV2	NA	TRBJ2-7	many	TGTGCCAGCAGTGTCGGAGGGGCTACGTACGAGCAGTACTTC	CASSVGGATYEQYF
TRBV29-1	NA	TRBJ1-3	NA	TGCAGCGTTGACTCAGGAGGAAACACCATATATTTT	CSVDSGGNTIYF
TRBV6-1	NA	TRBJ1-1	many	TGTGCCAGCAGTGAATGGGAGAAGGGCCGTGAAGCTTTCTTT	CASSEWEKGREAFF
TRBV12-3/TRBV12-4	TRBD1	TRBJ1-1	many	TGTGCCAGCAGTCGGACAGGGGGCGGGCGGAACACTGAAGCTTTCTTT	CASSRTGGGRNTEAFF
TRBV9	TRBD1	TRBJ1-5	many	TGTGCCAGCAGCGTAGGATCCGGGACAGGGTGGTCCAATCAGCCCCAGCATTTT	CASSVGSGTGWSNQPQHF
TRBV19	NA	TRBJ1-1	many	TGTGCCAGTAGTCATAGGAACAGGGAGGGGACTGAAGCTTTCTTT	CASSHRNREGTEAFF
TRBV24-1	NA	TRBJ1-2	many	TGTGCCACCAGTGTGGATGGTCAGGGCTACACCTTC	CATSVDGQGYTF
TRBV2	NA	TRBJ1-1	many	TGTGCCAGCAGTGAAGCGGGGGTTTTGGCTTTCTTT	CASSEAGVLAFF
TRBV5-1	NA	TRBJ2-3	NA	TGCGCCAGCAGCTTGGGGCGTTGGGGGACCATCACAGATACGCAGTATTTT	CASSLGRWGTITDTQYF
TRBV6-5	TRBD1	TRBJ2-7	many	TGTGCCAGCAGCCCCGACAGGGGGTCCGGCGAGCAGTACTTC	CASSPDRGSGEQYF